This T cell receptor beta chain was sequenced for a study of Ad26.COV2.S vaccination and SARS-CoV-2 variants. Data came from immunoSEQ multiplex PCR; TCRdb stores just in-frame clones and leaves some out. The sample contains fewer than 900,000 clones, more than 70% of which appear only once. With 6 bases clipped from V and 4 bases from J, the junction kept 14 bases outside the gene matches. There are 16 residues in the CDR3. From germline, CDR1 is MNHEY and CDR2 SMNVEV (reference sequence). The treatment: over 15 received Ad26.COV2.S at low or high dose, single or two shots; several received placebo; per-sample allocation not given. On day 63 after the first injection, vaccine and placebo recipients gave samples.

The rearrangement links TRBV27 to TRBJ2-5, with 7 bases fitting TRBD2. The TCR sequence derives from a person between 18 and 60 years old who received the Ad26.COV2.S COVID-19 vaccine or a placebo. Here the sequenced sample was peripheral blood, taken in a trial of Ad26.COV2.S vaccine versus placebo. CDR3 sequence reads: CASSLGGGWGRETQYF. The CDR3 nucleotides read TGTGCCAGCAGCCTTGGGGGGGGTTGGGGCCGAGAGACCCAGTACTTC.